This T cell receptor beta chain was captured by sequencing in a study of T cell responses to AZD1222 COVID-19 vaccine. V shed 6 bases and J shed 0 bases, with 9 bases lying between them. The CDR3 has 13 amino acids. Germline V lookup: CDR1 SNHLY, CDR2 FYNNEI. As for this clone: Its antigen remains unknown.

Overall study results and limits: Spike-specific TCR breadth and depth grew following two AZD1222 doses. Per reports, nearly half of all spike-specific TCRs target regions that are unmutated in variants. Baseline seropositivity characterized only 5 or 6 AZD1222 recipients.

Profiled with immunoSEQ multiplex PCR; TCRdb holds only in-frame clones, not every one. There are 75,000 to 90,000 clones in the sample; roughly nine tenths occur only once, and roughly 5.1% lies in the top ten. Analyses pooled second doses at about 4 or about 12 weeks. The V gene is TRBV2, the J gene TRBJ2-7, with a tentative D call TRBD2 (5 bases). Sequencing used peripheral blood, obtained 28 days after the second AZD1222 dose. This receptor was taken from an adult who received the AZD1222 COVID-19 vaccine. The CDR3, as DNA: TGTGCCAGCAGATCGGGGAGCTCCTACGAGCAGTACTTC. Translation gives CASRSGSSYEQYF.